What follows is one T cell receptor beta chain and its context. The target antigen is unknown. This record belongs to a study of cytotoxic CD8 clonotypes in ibrutinib-treated CLL. Trimming pared 4 bases from V and 7 bases from J, leaving 11 bases between. CDR3 length equals 12 residues. Sequenced by immunoSEQ multiplex PCR; TCRdb stores in-frame clones only, minus some. The sample holds 250,000 to 350,000 clones, more than 70% seen once. Study outcomes and limitations: At progression, clonality fell back toward baseline after rising at ibrutinib response.

The chain joins TRBV5-3 to TRBJ1-2; D is ambiguous. TRBV5-3 is recorded as an ORF, its role being uncertain. The sequence derives from a human donor with chronic lymphocytic leukemia. The source was PBMCs, collected at disease progression, from a patient treated with ibrutinib. As DNA, the CDR3 is TGTGCCAGAAGCCGTGACACGACTGGCTACACCTTC. It is translated as CARSRDTTGYTF.